These 20 T cell receptor beta chains came from one sample sequenced in a study of blood T cell repertoires in COVID-19. The protocol was immunoSEQ multiplex PCR, while the TCRdb copy is restricted to in-frame clones and leaves out a portion. The sample shows roughly 430,000 clones, 88% of them seen only once. The sequencing sample was made of PBMCs or T cells enriched from blood (not recorded which). All receptors come from a woman aged 40 to 50 with acute COVID-19.

V is TRBV4-1 and J is TRBJ2-7; weak D call: TRBD2 (6 bases). The ends were cut back, 0 bases at V and 0 bases at J, with 9 bases in the middle. CDR1 MGHRA and CDR2 YSYEKL come from the germline V gene. The CDR3 consists of 15 residues. CDR3 nucleotides: TGCGCCAGCAGCCAAGAGGGACTGAACTCCTACGAGCAGTACTTC. This translates into CASSQEGLNSYEQYF.

On this clone: This same CDR3 is encoded by further DNA sequences in the sample. The chain carries TRBV2 and TRBJ1-1, with 7 positions matching TRBD1. The germline V gene has CDR1 SNHLY and CDR2 FYNNEI. The length of the CDR3 is 12 residues. The V and J ends lost 6 bases and 5 bases, in that order; junction bases with no gene match: 3. The CDR3 spells CASSDRVTEAFF. The CDR3 DNA reads TGTGCCAGCAGCGACAGGGTTACTGAAGCTTTCTTT.

The chain employs TRBV5-1 and TRBJ2-4, with 15 bases identical to TRBD2. Trimming cost V 2 bases and J 0 bases; bases outside gene matches: 9. The germline CDR1 and CDR2 sequences are SGHRS and YFSETQ. This CDR3 is built from 20 residues. The CDR3, as DNA: TGCGCCAGCAGCTTAGGACTAGCGGGGGGGCCCTCTCTAGCCAAAAACATTCAGTACTTC. It encodes CASSLGLAGGPSLAKNIQYF.

V gene TRBV5-1 combines with J gene TRBJ1-2; 10 bases line up with TRBD1. Germline loops: CDR1 SGHRS, CDR2 YFSETQ. The CDR3 totals 14 residues. Trimming took 0 bases from V and 8 from J; bases not matched to a gene: 4. In DNA form, the CDR3 reads TGCGCCAGCAGCTTGGCGGGGACAGGGGAAGGCTACACCTTC. The encoded protein is CASSLAGTGEGYTF.

The genes are TRBV7-9 and TRBJ2-7, with 8 bases that match TRBD2. The CDR3 extends over 16 amino acids. Unmatched junction bases numbered 11, after V lost 4 bases and J lost 3 bases. Germline CDR1 reads SEHNR; CDR2 reads FQNEAQ (reference sequence). CDR3 DNA: TGTGCCAGCAGCTCGTCCTGGAGCGGGGGCCACTACGAGCAGTACTTC. Its protein is CASSSSWSGGHYEQYF.

The chain uses TRBV6-5 and TRBJ1-1; possibly TRBD1 for D (5 bases). V gave up 0 bases and J gave up 4 bases, with 12 bases separating them. CDR1 is MNHEY and CDR2 is SVGAGI in the germline V gene. The CDR3 totals 15 residues. The CDR3 is CASSYSGVGSTEAFF. The CDR3 coding sequence is TGTGCCAGCAGTTACTCGGGGGTCGGGAGCACTGAAGCTTTCTTT.

The chain has TRBV4-2 and TRBJ2-2; possible D gene TRBD1, 5 bases. Trimming cost V 5 bases and J 5 bases, with 12 bases left between them. The CDR3 contains 14 residues. Germline-derived CDR1 and CDR2 are LGHNA and YNFKEQ. CDR3 in DNA: TGTGCCAGCAGCGCTTTCAGGGATACCGGGGAGCTGTTTTTT. Protein sequence: CASSAFRDTGELFF.

The chain joins TRBV10-2 to TRBJ1-2; D call uncertain. Germline V CDR1 and CDR2: WSHSY, SAAADI. The CDR3 runs to 13 residues. The V end lost 3 bases, the J end lost 4 bases, and 9 bases lay between the germline ends. This CDR3 reads CASSDSFSYGYTF. The CDR3 DNA follows: TGCGCCAGCAGTGATAGCTTCTCCTATGGCTACACCTTC.

The chain recombines TRBV7-9 with TRBJ1-2, with D possibly TRBD1 on 5 matching bases. Between the trimmed V and J ends, which lost 3 bases and 2 bases, there was a span of 16 bases. The CDR3 is 16 amino acids. Germline CDR1 reads SEHNR; CDR2 reads FQNEAQ (reference sequence). The CDR3 reads CASSFLILQGNYGYTF. CDR3 sequence (DNA): TGTGCCAGCAGCTTTTTAATACTTCAGGGAAACTATGGCTACACCTTC.

This sequence joins TRBV30 and TRBJ1-2; 7 bases are a match to TRBD1. This CDR3 contains 13 residues. The V and J ends lost 5 bases and 3 bases, in that order; junction bases with no gene match: 6. Germline loops: CDR1 GTSNPN, CDR2 SVGIG (reference sequence). The CDR3 protein is CAWGQELHYGYTF. Here the CDR3 DNA reads TGTGCCTGGGGACAGGAGCTCCACTATGGCTACACCTTC.

This chain uses TRBV15 with TRBJ1-5, with D tentatively TRBD1 (5 bases). V was cut by 5 bases and J by 1 base, with 9 bases left in between. The CDR3 spans 14 residues. Per germline, CDR1 LNHNV and CDR2 YYDKDF (reference sequence). CDR3 protein: CATSWGGSNQPQHF. CDR3 DNA: TGTGCCACCAGCTGGGGGGGAAGCAATCAGCCCCAGCATTTT.

This rearrangement joins TRBV11-3 to TRBJ2-1, with a possible D match to TRBD2 (6 bases). The germline V and J ends were trimmed by 5 bases and 9 bases, with 20 bases remaining between them. The CDR3 is 15 residues long. Germline V gene sequence: CDR1 SGHNT, CDR2 YENEEA. CDR3: CASSPDSAGPTEQFF. The CDR3 DNA is TGTGCCAGCAGCCCGGACTCCGCGGGACCGACTGAGCAGTTCTTC.

The gene calls are TRBV5-1 and TRBJ1-1, with 8 bases lining up with TRBD1. The CDR3 spans 16 residues. Germline CDR1 is SGHRS and CDR2 is YFSETQ. Trimming removed 4 bases from V and 6 bases from J; junction bases left unmatched: 14. The CDR3 sequence: CASSTTKDREVAEAFF. The CDR3 DNA is TGCGCCAGCAGCACCACGAAGGACAGGGAGGTCGCTGAAGCTTTCTTT. Full variable domain (rest looked up from reference TRBV5-1 and TRBJ1-1): KAGVTQTPRYLIKTRGQQVTLSCSPISGHRSVSWYQQTPGQGLQFLFEYFSETQRNKGNFPGRFSGRQFSNSRSEMNVSTLELGDSALYLCASSTTKDREVAEAFFGQGTRLTVV.

This clone showed up just once. The CDR3 region is CASRLTRDRGRTGELFF. The CDR3 nucleotides read TGCGCCAGCAGGCTAACCCGGGACAGGGGTCGGACCGGGGAGCTGTTTTTT. This chain links TRBV4-1 with TRBJ2-2; 10 bases match TRBD1. Germline V gives CDR1 MGHRA, CDR2 YSYEKL. V trimming: 6 bases; J trimming: 5 bases; junction bases outside the gene matches: 12. The CDR3 has 17 amino acids.

As regards this clone: The same CDR3 arises from other DNA sequences in this sample as well. This chain joins TRBV7-9 and TRBJ2-7; maybe TRBD1 (6 bases). The germline CDR1 and CDR2 sequences are SEHNR and FQNEAQ (reference sequence). V was shortened by 1 base and J by 4 bases, with 14 bases between the two germline ends. The CDR3 is made up of 15 amino acids. Here the CDR3 DNA reads TGTGCCAGCAGCTTAGAAGGGGGTGGGAGTTACGAGCAGTACTTC. Translating it yields CASSLEGGGSYEQYF. Looking up the rest from reference TRBV7-9 and TRBJ2-7 gives the full variable domain: DTGVSQNPRHKITKRGQNVTFRCDPISEHNRLYWYRQTLGQGPEFLTYFQNEAQLEKSRLLSDRFSAERPKGSFSTLEIQRTEQGDSAMYLCASSLEGGGSYEQYFGPGTRLTVT.

The chain carries TRBV30 and TRBJ2-3; possibly TRBD2 for D (5 bases). The germline V and J ends were trimmed by 0 bases and 4 bases, with 14 bases remaining between them. The CDR3 is 15 residues long. Per the germline V gene, CDR1 is GTSNPN and CDR2 is SVGIG (reference sequence). The CDR3: CAWSVSLASPDTQYF. The CDR3 DNA sequence: TGTGCCTGGAGTGTATCCTTGGCTAGCCCAGATACGCAGTATTTT.

V is TRBV2 and J is TRBJ2-6; 7 bases map to TRBD1. Losses at the gene ends were 6 bases for V and 0 bases for J; bases not matched to a gene: 11. The CDR3 runs 18 residues. Germline V gene data show CDR1 as SNHLY and CDR2 as FYNNEI. The CDR3 bases are TGTGCCAGCAGAGGCGTGGGACAGCGGTTCTCTGGGGCCAACGTCCTGACTTTC. Translating it yields CASRGVGQRFSGANVLTF.

The rearrangement joins TRBV19 to TRBJ2-7; 8 bases align to TRBD1. CDR3 size: 13 residues. The V gene end was trimmed by 4 bases and the J gene end by 6 bases; junction bases not matched to a gene: 5. Germline lookup yields CDR1 LNHDA and CDR2 SQIVND (reference sequence). CDR3 in amino acids: CASSRQGFGEQYF. The CDR3, as DNA: TGTGCCAGTAGTAGACAGGGGTTTGGCGAGCAGTACTTC. Supplemented by reference TRBV19 and TRBJ2-7, the full variable domain reads DGGITQSPKYLFRKEGQNVTLSCEQNLNHDAMYWYRQDPGQGLRLIYYSQIVNDFQKGDIAEGYSVSREKKESFPLTVTSAQKNPTAFYLCASSRQGFGEQYFGPGTRLTVT.

V gene TRBV19 combines with J gene TRBJ1-1; D is uncertain. Per the germline V gene, CDR1 is LNHDA and CDR2 is SQIVND (reference sequence). This CDR3 comprises 14 residues. V was clipped by 5 bases and J by 4 bases, with 14 bases between them. The CDR3 loop is CASSPGSALTEAFF. The CDR3 coding sequence is TGTGCCAGTAGTCCCGGGTCAGCACTCACTGAAGCTTTCTTT.

The J gene is TRBJ2-5, the V gene TRBV9; 9 nucleotides match TRBD2. The germline gives CDR1 SGDLS, CDR2 YYNGEE. CDR3 length: 16 amino acids. Trimming took 0 bases from V and 5 from J; bases not matched to a gene: 8. CDR3 nucleotides: TGTGCCAGCAGCGTAGCCCCTAGCGGGGTGACTGAGACCCAGTACTTC. The encoded protein is CASSVAPSGVTETQYF.